This paragraph reports one T cell receptor (beta chain). Its antigen remains unidentified. Generated by immunoSEQ multiplex PCR, the TCRdb table keeps only in-frame clones and is missing some. This sample carries about 25,000 clones, approximately 95% of them seen once, and the ten largest clones take more than 0.4%. This entry belongs to a study of graft-versus-host responses after intestinal transplantation. The CDR3 runs 12 residues. V was pared by 0 bases and J by 8 bases, with 8 bases between. CDR1 is SGDLS, CDR2 YYNGEE, per germline. Study-wide findings and caveats: The highest levels of circulating GvH clones went along with early declines in HvG clones after transplant.

The chain has TRBV9 and TRBJ1-2, with TRBD1 as a possible D gene (6 bases). The sample was PBMCs, taken 156 days after intestinal transplant. The sequence was collected from a human patient who received an intestinal transplant, so some T cells may come from the graft donor. CDR3 sequence: CASSVDGGGYTF. As DNA, the CDR3 is TGTGCCAGCAGCGTAGATGGGGGCGGCTACACCTTC.